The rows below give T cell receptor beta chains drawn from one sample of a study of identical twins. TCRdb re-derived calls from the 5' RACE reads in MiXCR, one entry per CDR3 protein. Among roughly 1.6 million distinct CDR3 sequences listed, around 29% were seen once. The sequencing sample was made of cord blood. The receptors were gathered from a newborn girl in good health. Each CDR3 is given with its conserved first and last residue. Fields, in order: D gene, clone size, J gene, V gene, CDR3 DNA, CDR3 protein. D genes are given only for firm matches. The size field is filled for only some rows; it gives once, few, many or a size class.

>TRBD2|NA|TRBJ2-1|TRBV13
TGTGCCAGCAGTCCAATAGCGGGGAAAGCCTACAATGAGCAGTTCTTC
CASSPIAGKAYNEQFF
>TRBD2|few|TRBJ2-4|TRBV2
TGTGCCAGCAGGGCTCGGGGGGACGTGCTAGCCAAAAACATTCAGTACTTC
CASRARGDVLAKNIQYF
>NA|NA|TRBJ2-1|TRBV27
TGTGCCAGCAGTTTGTACAGGTGGAATGAGCAGTTCTTC
CASSLYRWNEQFF
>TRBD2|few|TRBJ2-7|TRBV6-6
TGTGCCAGCAGGGCCGGGACTAGCTTGTACGAGCAGTACTTC
CASRAGTSLYEQYF
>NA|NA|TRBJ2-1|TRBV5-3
TGTGCCAGAAGCTTTTTGGGGAAACTCTCCTATGAGCAGTTCTTC
CARSFLGKLSYEQFF
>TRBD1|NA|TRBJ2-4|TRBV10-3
TGTGCCATCAGGGGGGACAGGGGAAACATTCAGTACTTC
CAIRGDRGNIQYF
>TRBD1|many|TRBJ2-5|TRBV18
TGTGCCAGCTCACCTATATCGGGACAGGGCTTTCGAGAGACCCAGTACTTC
CASSPISGQGFRETQYF
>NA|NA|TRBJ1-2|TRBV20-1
TGCAGTGCTAGCGATATTTATGGCTACACCTTC
CSASDIYGYTF
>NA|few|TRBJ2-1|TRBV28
TGTGCCAGCAGTTTACCCAGGACTCCCTACAATGAGCAGTTCTTC
CASSLPRTPYNEQFF
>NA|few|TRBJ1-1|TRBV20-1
TGCAGTGCCCCGAGTGGAAGCACTGAAGCTTTCTTT
CSAPSGSTEAFF
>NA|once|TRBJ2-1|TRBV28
TGTGCCAGCAGTTTAGTGAGTCGTCAAGAGACCCAGTTCTTC
CASSLVSRQETQFF
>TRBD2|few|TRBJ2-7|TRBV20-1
TGCAGTGCCCCTGCCGGACTAGCCTACGAGCAGTACTTC
CSAPAGLAYEQYF
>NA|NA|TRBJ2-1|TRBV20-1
TGCAGTGCTGCCAGACAGGAATACAATGAGCAGTTCTTC
CSAARQEYNEQFF
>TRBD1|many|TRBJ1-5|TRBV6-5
TGTGCCAGCAGTTACTCAGCGACAGGGAATCAGCCCCAGCATTTT
CASSYSATGNQPQHF
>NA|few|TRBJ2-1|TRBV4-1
TGCGCCAGCAGCCATACCCAGGGACTCTTCTCCTACAATGAGCAGTTCTTC
CASSHTQGLFSYNEQFF
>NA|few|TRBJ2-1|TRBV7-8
TGTGCCAGCAGCTTAGATCCCGAGCTGAATTACAATGAGCAGTTCTTC
CASSLDPELNYNEQFF
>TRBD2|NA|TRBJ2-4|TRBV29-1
TGCAGCGTTTCCTCTAGCGGGGGGGCCATTCAGTACTTC
CSVSSSGGAIQYF
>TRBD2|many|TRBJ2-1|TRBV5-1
TGCGCCAGCAGCTTGGGACTAGCGGGGGACCACAATGAGCAGTTCTTC
CASSLGLAGDHNEQFF
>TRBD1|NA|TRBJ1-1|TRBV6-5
TGTGCCAGCAGCCCGAGGACAGGGAGGGAAGCTTTCTTT
CASSPRTGREAFF
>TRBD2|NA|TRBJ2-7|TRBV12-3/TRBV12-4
TGTGCCAGCAGCCAGGGAGCGGGAGAACCCTCCTACAATGAGCAGTACTTC
CASSQGAGEPSYNEQYF
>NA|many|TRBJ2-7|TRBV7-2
TGTGCCAGCAGTTTGGCCCCCAGCTCCTACGAGCAGTACTTC
CASSLAPSSYEQYF
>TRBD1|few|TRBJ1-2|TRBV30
TGTGCCTTCCCCTCTACAGGGGGCAGCGGCTACACCTTC
CAFPSTGGSGYTF
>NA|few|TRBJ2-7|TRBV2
TGTGCCAGCAGTGAATGGGGTCCCAGCTCCTACGAGCAGTACTTC
CASSEWGPSSYEQYF
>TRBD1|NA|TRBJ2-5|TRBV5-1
TGCGCCAGCAGCTTGGAATACAGGGGGCGCGAGGAGACCCAGTACTTC
CASSLEYRGREETQYF
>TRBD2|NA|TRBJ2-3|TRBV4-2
TGTGCCAGCAGCCACCTGCAGCGGGAGGGCCGAGGAAGCACAGATACGCAGTATTTT
CASSHLQREGRGSTDTQYF
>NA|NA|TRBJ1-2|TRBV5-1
TGCGCCAGCAGCCTAGAACAGGGATCGGGATATGGCTACACCTTC
CASSLEQGSGYGYTF
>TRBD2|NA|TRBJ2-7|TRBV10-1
TGCGCCAGCAGCGCGCCCGGGACTAGCGGCTCCTACGAGCAGTACTTC
CASSAPGTSGSYEQYF
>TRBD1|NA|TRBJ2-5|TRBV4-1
TGCGCCAGCAGCCAATACCTGACAGGGTATGAGGAGACCCAGTACTTC
CASSQYLTGYEETQYF
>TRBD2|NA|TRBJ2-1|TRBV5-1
TGCGCCAGCAGCTCCAAAAAAGGACTAGCGGTAGATTACAATGAGCAGTTCTTC
CASSSKKGLAVDYNEQFF
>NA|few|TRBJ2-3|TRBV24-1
TGTGCCACCAGTGAAGGAGGCCACACAGATACGCAGTATTTT
CATSEGGHTDTQYF
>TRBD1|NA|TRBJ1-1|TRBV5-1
TGCGCCAGCAGCTTGGACGGACAGGGACCTGAAGCTTTCTTT
CASSLDGQGPEAFF
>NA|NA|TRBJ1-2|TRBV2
TGTGCCAGCAGGCCTAGGGATTACTATGGCTACACCTTC
CASRPRDYYGYTF
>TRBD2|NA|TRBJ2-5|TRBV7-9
TGTGCCAGCAGCGCGACTAGCGGGGATAGAGAGACCCAGTACTTC
CASSATSGDRETQYF
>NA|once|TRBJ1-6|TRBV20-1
TGCAGTGCTATAGGGGGTAGTTCACCCCTCCACTTT
CSAIGGSSPLHF
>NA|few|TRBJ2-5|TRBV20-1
TGCAGTGCTGTAAGGACTATTCAAGAGACCCAGTACTTC
CSAVRTIQETQYF
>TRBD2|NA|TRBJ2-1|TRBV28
TGTGCCAGCGCCTCGAGCGGGGAGAGGAGCAATGAGCAGTTCTTC
CASASSGERSNEQFF
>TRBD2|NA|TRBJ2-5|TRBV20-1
TGCAGTGCTAGAGTCCCTAGCGGACTCCAAGAGACCCAGTACTTC
CSARVPSGLQETQYF
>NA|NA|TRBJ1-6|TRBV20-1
TGCAGTGCCAGAACGGGCGAAGGGGATAATTCACCCCTCCACTTT
CSARTGEGDNSPLHF
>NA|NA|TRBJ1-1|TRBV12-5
TGTGCTAGTGGTTTGGTCACAGGGACGAACACTGAAGCTTTCTTT
CASGLVTGTNTEAFF
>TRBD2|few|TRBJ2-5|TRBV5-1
TGCGCCAGCAGCTTGGAAACCGGGACTAGGGTTCAGACCCAGTACTTC
CASSLETGTRVQTQYF
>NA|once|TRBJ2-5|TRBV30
TGTGCCTGGAATTCGGTTCTAAAAGAGACCCAGTACTTC
CAWNSVLKETQYF
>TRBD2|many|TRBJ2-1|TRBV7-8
TGTGCCAGCAGCTTACAAGCGGGGTCCTACAATGAGCAGTTCTTC
CASSLQAGSYNEQFF
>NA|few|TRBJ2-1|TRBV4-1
TGCGCCAGCAGCCGTCCCTTAGGCAATGAGCAGTTCTTC
CASSRPLGNEQFF